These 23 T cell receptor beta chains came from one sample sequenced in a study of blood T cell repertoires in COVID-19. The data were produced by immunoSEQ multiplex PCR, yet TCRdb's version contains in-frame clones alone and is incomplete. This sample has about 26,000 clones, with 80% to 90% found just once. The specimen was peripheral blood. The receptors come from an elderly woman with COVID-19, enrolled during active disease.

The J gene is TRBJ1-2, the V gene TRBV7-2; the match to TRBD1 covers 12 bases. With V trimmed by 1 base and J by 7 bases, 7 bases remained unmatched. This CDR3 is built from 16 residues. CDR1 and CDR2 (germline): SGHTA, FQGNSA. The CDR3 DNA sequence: TGTGCCAGCAGCTTAGTTTGGGGGACAGGGGGCCTTGGCTACACCTTC. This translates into CASSLVWGTGGLGYTF.

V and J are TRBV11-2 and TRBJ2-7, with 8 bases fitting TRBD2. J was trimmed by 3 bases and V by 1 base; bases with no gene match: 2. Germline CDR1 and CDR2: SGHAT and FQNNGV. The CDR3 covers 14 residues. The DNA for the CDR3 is TGTGCCAGCAGCTTAGCCCTAGCGGGCTACGAGCAGTACTTC. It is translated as CASSLALAGYEQYF. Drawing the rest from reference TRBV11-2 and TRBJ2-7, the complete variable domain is EAGVAQSPRYKIIEKRQSVAFWCNPISGHATLYWYQQILGQGPKLLIQFQNNGVVDDSQLPKDRFSAERLKGVDSTLKIQPAKLEDSAVYLCASSLALAGYEQYFGPGTRLTVT.

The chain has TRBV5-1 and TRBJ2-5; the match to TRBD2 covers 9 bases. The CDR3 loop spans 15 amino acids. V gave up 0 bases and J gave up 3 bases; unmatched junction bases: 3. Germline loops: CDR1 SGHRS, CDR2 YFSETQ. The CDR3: CASSLVLAGEETQYF. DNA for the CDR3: TGCGCCAGCAGCTTGGTTTTAGCGGGGGAAGAGACCCAGTACTTC.

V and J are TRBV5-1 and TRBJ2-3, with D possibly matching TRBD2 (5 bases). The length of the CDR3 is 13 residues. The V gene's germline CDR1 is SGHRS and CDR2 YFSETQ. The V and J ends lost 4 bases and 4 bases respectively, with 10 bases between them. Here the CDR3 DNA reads TGCGCCAGCAGCACTCCGGGGTCAGATACGCAGTATTTT. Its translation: CASSTPGSDTQYF. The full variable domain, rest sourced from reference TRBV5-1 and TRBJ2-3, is KAGVTQTPRYLIKTRGQQVTLSCSPISGHRSVSWYQQTPGQGLQFLFEYFSETQRNKGNFPGRFSGRQFSNSRSEMNVSTLELGDSALYLCASSTPGSDTQYFGPGTRLTVL.

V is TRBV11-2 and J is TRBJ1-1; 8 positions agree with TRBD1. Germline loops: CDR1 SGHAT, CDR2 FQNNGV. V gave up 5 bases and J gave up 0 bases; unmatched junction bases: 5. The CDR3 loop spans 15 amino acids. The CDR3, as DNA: TGTGCCAGCAGCGAAAGGGGACAGGTGAACACTGAAGCTTTCTTT. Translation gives CASSERGQVNTEAFF.

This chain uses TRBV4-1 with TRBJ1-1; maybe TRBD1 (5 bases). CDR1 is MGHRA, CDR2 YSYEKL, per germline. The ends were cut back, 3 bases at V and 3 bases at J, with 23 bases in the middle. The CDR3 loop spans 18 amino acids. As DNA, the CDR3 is TGCGCCAGCAGCCACCCTTTTCAGGGCTCCCCTGGGTACACTGAAGCTTTCTTT. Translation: CASSHPFQGSPGYTEAFF.

CDR3 nucleotide sequence: TGTGCCAGCAGTGGGTTTTTAGGACAGGGAAGCAATCAGCCCCAGCATTTT. It codes for CASSGFLGQGSNQPQHF. This chain uses TRBV2 with TRBJ1-5; 8 bases are a match to TRBD1. Germline CDR1 and CDR2: SNHLY and FYNNEI. V gave up 4 bases and J gave up 1 base; unmatched junction bases: 9. The CDR3 is made up of 17 amino acids.

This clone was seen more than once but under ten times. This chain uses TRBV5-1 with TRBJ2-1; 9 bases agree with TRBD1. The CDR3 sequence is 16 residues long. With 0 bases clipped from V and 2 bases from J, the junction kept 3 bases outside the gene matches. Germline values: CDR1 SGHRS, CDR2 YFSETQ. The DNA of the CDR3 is TGCGCCAGCAGCTTGGGGGACAGGGTGGCCTACAATGAGCAGTTCTTC. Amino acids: CASSLGDRVAYNEQFF.

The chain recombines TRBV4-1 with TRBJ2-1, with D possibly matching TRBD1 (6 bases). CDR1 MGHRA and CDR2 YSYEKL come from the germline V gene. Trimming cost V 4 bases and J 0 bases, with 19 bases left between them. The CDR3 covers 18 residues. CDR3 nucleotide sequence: TGCGCCAGCAGCCTCACCCAAAACAGGGCGGACTCCTACAATGAGCAGTTCTTC. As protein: CASSLTQNRADSYNEQFF.

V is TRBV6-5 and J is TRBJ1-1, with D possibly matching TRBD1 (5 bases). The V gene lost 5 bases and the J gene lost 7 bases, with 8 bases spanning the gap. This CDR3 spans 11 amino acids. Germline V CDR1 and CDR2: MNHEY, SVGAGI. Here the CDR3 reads CASSPRVEAFF. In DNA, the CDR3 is TGTGCCAGCAGTCCCAGGGTTGAAGCTTTCTTT.

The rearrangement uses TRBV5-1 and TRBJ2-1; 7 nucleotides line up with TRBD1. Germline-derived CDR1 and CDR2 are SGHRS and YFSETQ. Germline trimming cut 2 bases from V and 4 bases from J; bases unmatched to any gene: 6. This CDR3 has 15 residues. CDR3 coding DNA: TGCGCCAGCAGCTTTCGGGACAGAACATACAATGAGCAGTTCTTC. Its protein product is CASSFRDRTYNEQFF. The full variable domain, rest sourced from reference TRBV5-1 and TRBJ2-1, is KAGVTQTPRYLIKTRGQQVTLSCSPISGHRSVSWYQQTPGQGLQFLFEYFSETQRNKGNFPGRFSGRQFSNSRSEMNVSTLELGDSALYLCASSFRDRTYNEQFFGPGTRLTVL.

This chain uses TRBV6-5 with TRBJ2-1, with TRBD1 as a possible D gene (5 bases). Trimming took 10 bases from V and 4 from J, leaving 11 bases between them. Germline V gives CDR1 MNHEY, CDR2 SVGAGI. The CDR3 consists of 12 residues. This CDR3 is CATTTEYNEQFF. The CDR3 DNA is TGTGCCACTACGACAGAGTACAATGAGCAGTTCTTC.

CDR3 sequence (DNA): TGTGCCAGCAGCCCCTCCGGGCAGGGAAACTATGGCTACACCTTC. Amino acids: CASSPSGQGNYGYTF. The V and J genes are TRBV7-9 and TRBJ1-2, with D perhaps matching TRBD1 (5 bases). Trimming took off 5 bases at V and 2 bases at J, with 15 bases between the two ends. Germline V gene sequence: CDR1 SEHNR, CDR2 FQNEAQ (reference sequence). This CDR3 has 15 residues.

Here the CDR3 reads CASSIQGPEQFF. The CDR3 DNA sequence: TGTGCCAGCAGCATACAGGGGCCTGAGCAGTTCTTC. The V and J genes are TRBV6-5 and TRBJ2-1, with 7 bases aligning to TRBD1. The V gene's germline CDR1 is MNHEY and CDR2 SVGAGI. There are 12 residues in the CDR3. V shed 6 bases, J shed 9 bases, and the junction held 5 bases outside the gene matches.

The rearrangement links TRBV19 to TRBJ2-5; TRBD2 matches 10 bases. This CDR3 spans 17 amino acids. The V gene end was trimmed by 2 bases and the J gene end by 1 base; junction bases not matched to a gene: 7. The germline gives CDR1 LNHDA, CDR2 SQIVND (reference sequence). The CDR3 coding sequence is TGTGCCAGTAGTATACAGGTGGCTAGCGGGGGCCAAGAGACCCAGTACTTC. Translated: CASSIQVASGGQETQYF.

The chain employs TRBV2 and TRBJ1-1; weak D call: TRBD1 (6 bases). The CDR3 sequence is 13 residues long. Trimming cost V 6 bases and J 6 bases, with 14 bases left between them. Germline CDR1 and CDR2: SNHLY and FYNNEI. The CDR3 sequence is CASRPETGSEAFF. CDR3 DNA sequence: TGTGCCAGCAGGCCTGAGACAGGTTCTGAAGCTTTCTTT.

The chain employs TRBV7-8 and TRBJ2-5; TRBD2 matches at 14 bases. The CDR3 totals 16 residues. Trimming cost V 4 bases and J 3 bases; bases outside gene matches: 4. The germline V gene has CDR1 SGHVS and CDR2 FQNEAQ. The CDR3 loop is CASSSWTSGGKETQYF. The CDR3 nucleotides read TGTGCCAGCAGCTCCTGGACTAGCGGGGGGAAAGAGACCCAGTACTTC. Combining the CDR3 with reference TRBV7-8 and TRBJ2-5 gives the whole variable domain GAGVSQSPRYKVAKRGQDVALRCDPISGHVSLFWYQQALGQGPEFLTYFQNEAQLDKSGLPSDRFFAERPEGSVSTLKIQRTQQEDSAVYLCASSSWTSGGKETQYFGPGTRLLVL.

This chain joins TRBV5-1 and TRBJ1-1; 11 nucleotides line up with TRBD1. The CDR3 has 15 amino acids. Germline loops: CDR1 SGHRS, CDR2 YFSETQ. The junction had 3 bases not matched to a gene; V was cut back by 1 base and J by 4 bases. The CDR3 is CASSLWGQGGTEAFF. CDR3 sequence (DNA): TGCGCCAGCAGCTTGTGGGGACAGGGGGGCACTGAAGCTTTCTTT.

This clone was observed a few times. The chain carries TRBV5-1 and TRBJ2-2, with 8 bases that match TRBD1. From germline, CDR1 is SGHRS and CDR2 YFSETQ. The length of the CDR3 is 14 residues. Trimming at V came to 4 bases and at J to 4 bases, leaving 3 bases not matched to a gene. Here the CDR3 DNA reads TGCGCCAGCAGCCAGGGGGCGGTCACCGGGGAGCTGTTTTTT. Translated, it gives CASSQGAVTGELFF.

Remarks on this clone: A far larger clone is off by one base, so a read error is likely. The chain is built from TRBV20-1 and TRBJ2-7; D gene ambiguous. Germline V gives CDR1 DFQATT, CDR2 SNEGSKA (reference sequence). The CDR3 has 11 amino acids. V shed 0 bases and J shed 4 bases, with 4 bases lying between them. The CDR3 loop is CSARDQYEQYF. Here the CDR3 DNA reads TGCAGTGCTAGAGATCAGTACGAGCAGTACTTC.

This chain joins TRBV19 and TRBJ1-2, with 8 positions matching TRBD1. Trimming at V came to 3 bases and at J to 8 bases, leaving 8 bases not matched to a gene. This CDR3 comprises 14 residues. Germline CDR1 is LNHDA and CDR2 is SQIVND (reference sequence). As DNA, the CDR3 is TGTGCCAGTAGTATCATCGGGACAGGCAGAGGCTACACCTTC. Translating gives CASSIIGTGRGYTF. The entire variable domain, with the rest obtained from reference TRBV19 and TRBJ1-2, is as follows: DGGITQSPKYLFRKEGQNVTLSCEQNLNHDAMYWYRQDPGQGLRLIYYSQIVNDFQKGDIAEGYSVSREKKESFPLTVTSAQKNPTAFYLCASSIIGTGRGYTFGSGTRLTVV.

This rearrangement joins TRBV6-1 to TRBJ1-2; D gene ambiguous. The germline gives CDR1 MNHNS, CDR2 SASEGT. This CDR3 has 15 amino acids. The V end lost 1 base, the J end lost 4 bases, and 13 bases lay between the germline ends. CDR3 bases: TGTGCCAGCAGTGAAGATGGGAGATCAGTCTATGGCTACACCTTC. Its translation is CASSEDGRSVYGYTF.

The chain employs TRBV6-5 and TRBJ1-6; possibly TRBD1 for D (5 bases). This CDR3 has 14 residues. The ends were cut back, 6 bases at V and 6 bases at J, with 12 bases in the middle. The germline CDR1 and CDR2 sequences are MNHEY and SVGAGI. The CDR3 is CASSYDSLNSPLHF. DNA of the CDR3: TGTGCCAGCAGCTACGACAGTCTTAATTCACCCCTCCACTTT.